The 31 T cell receptor beta chains in this list originate from one sample, sequenced in a study of early T cells in non-severe SARS-CoV-2 infection. Each CDR3 protein is one row after TCRdb ran MiXCR on the 5' RACE reads. The profile shows under 50,000 distinct CDR3 sequences, about 4% of them singletons. Sequencing was carried out using whole blood. These receptor sequences come from an adult who was a healthcare worker with PCR-confirmed SARS-CoV-2 infection or an uninfected control (not recorded which).

Ten or more counts support this clonotype. V is TRBV5-1 and J is TRBJ1-6; no clear D. This CDR3 has 15 residues. Trimming cost V 0 bases and J 10 bases, with 14 bases left between them. Germline values: CDR1 SGHRS, CDR2 YFSETQ. CDR3 nucleotides: TGCGCCAGCAGCTTGGATCCGGGCCTCCAGTCACCCCTCCACTTT. Its protein product is CASSLDPGLQSPLHF.

This clonotype was detected ten times or more. CDR3 DNA: TGCAGTGCTAGAGGCATGGCAGCTAATGAAAAACTGTTTTTT. It specifies CSARGMAANEKLFF. The V gene is TRBV20-1, the J gene TRBJ1-4; D is ambiguous. Deletions cut 1 base from V and 3 bases from J, with 9 bases between. This CDR3 region has 14 residues. Germline assignment: CDR1 DFQATT and CDR2 SNEGSKA (reference sequence).

This clonotype was seen repeatedly, ten times or more. V usage is TRBV18 and J usage is TRBJ2-7; D gene unclear. The germline V gene encodes CDR1 KGHSH and CDR2 LQKENI. The CDR3 totals 14 residues. The V end lost 3 bases, the J end lost 5 bases, and 14 bases lay between the germline ends. The CDR3 sequence: CASSPLPTHHEQYF. The CDR3 coding sequence is TGTGCCAGCTCACCCCTCCCTACCCACCACGAGCAGTACTTC.

The chain combines TRBV19 with TRBJ2-5; 10 nucleotides match TRBD1. Germline V gene data show CDR1 as LNHDA and CDR2 as SQIVND (reference sequence). The V gene end was trimmed by 3 bases and the J gene end by 4 bases; junction bases not matched to a gene: 5. CDR3 length: 15 amino acids. DNA for the CDR3: TGTGCCAGTAGTATCCGGGGACAGGGGACAGAGACCCAGTACTTC. This sequence encodes CASSIRGQGTETQYF. Supplemented by reference TRBV19 and TRBJ2-5, the full variable domain reads DGGITQSPKYLFRKEGQNVTLSCEQNLNHDAMYWYRQDPGQGLRLIYYSQIVNDFQKGDIAEGYSVSREKKESFPLTVTSAQKNPTAFYLCASSIRGQGTETQYFGPGTRLLVL.

The CDR3 reads CSARRASSPNEQFF. The CDR3 DNA sequence: TGCAGTGCTAGGAGGGCTAGCAGTCCTAATGAGCAGTTCTTC. The chain has TRBV20-1 and TRBJ2-1; possibly TRBD2 for D (5 bases). Germline V lookup: CDR1 DFQATT, CDR2 SNEGSKA (reference sequence). V dropped 3 bases and J dropped 7 bases, with 16 bases sitting between them. This CDR3 is 14 amino acids long.

J is TRBJ2-3 and V is TRBV4-3; possibly TRBD1 for D (7 bases). The germline V gene has CDR1 LGHNA and CDR2 YSLEER. The V end was cut by 4 bases, the J end by 4 bases, with 21 bases between. The CDR3 runs 17 residues. CDR3 loop: CASSRRTEGAMADTQYF. The CDR3 DNA reads TGCGCCAGCAGCCGGCGGACGGAGGGGGCGATGGCAGATACGCAGTATTTT.

The table lists this clonotype with many counts. The chain employs TRBV7-9 and TRBJ2-7; D remains unclear. This CDR3 spans 12 amino acids. Germline V gives CDR1 SEHNR, CDR2 FQNEAQ (reference sequence). Trimming left V 2 bases short and J 7 bases short, with 9 bases between. The CDR3: CASSLRAKEQYF. The CDR3 coding sequence is TGTGCCAGCAGCTTACGTGCTAAAGAGCAGTACTTC. The whole variable domain, filled in from reference TRBV7-9 and TRBJ2-7, reads DTGVSQNPRHKITKRGQNVTFRCDPISEHNRLYWYRQTLGQGPEFLTYFQNEAQLEKSRLLSDRFSAERPKGSFSTLEIQRTEQGDSAMYLCASSLRAKEQYFGPGTRLTVT.

The sample holds many counts of this clonotype. The chain joins TRBV6-5 to TRBJ2-7; D uncertain. The CDR3 has 11 residues. V lost 0 bases and J 6 bases, leaving 3 bases between the germline ends. CDR1 MNHEY and CDR2 SVGAGI come from the germline V gene. The chain's CDR3 is CASSYSGEQYF. Written as DNA, the CDR3 is TGTGCCAGCAGTTACTCGGGCGAGCAGTACTTC.

This clonotype was observed at least ten times. The DNA of the CDR3 is TGCAGTGCTCGGAGACTAGCGGGAGTGGGCGGGGAGCTGTTTTTT. Amino acid sequence: CSARRLAGVGGELFF. This rearrangement joins TRBV20-1 to TRBJ2-2; 12 bases are shared with TRBD2. Germline CDR1 reads DFQATT; CDR2 reads SNEGSKA (reference sequence). The CDR3 runs to 15 residues. Trimming at V came to 5 bases and at J to 7 bases, leaving 8 bases not matched to a gene.

This clonotype was recorded a few times. The rearrangement links TRBV14 to TRBJ2-4; maybe TRBD1 (6 bases). This CDR3 spans 15 amino acids. Between the trimmed V and J ends, which lost 4 bases and 8 bases, there was a span of 18 bases. Germline V CDR1 and CDR2: SGHDN, FVKESK. The CDR3 coding sequence is TGTGCCAGCAGCCCGGCGGTGGGGGCGAGAGACATTCAGTACTTC. Amino acids: CASSPAVGARDIQYF. Combining the CDR3 with reference TRBV14 and TRBJ2-4 gives the whole variable domain EAGVTQFPSHSVIEKGQTVTLRCDPISGHDNLYWYRRVMGKEIKFLLHFVKESKQDESGMPNNRFLAERTGGTYSTLKVQPAELEDSGVYFCASSPAVGARDIQYFGAGTRLSVL.

Ten or more counts support this clonotype. The chain has TRBV11-1 and TRBJ2-1; 9 bases agree with TRBD2. Looked up from germline, CDR1 is SGHAT and CDR2 is FQDESV (reference sequence). This CDR3 is 15 amino acids long. The trim removed 1 base at V and 5 bases at J, leaving 3 bases unmatched. CDR3 sequence reads: CASSLGLAGNNEQFF. DNA of the CDR3: TGTGCCAGCAGCTTAGGCCTAGCGGGAAACAATGAGCAGTTCTTC.

This clonotype was seen repeatedly, ten times or more. The J gene is TRBJ1-2, the V gene TRBV19; D gene unclear. Germline V gene sequence: CDR1 LNHDA, CDR2 SQIVND (reference sequence). The CDR3 has 13 amino acids. V lost 3 bases and J lost 6, with 11 bases in between. CDR3 loop: CASSIREGNGYTF. CDR3 nucleotide sequence: TGTGCCAGTAGTATCAGAGAAGGGAATGGCTACACCTTC.

The V and J genes are TRBV6-5 and TRBJ2-7, with D possibly matching TRBD1 (5 bases). CDR3 length equals 14 residues. V lost 6 bases to trimming and J lost 2 bases, with 14 bases between them. Germline V gives CDR1 MNHEY, CDR2 SVGAGI. In DNA, the CDR3 is TGTGCCAGCAGGATAAACAGGTTTCCCTACGAGCAGTACTTC. As protein: CASRINRFPYEQYF.

This clonotype was counted ten times or more. The gene calls are TRBV12-3 or TRBV12-4 and TRBJ2-3, with D perhaps matching TRBD1 or TRBD2 (5 bases each). Deletions cut 1 base from V and 2 bases from J, with 13 bases between. The CDR3 is 16 amino acids. CDR3 residues: CASSLVQGEVTDTQYF. The CDR3 region has the DNA TGTGCCAGCAGTTTAGTTCAGGGAGAGGTCACAGATACGCAGTATTTT.

This clonotype was recorded at least ten times. The V call is TRBV9, the J call TRBJ1-4; a weak D match, TRBD1 (6 bases). Germline CDR1 is SGDLS and CDR2 is YYNGEE. The length of the CDR3 is 14 residues. Trimming pared 0 bases from V and 5 bases from J, leaving 8 bases between. CDR3 sequence (DNA): TGTGCCAGCAGCGTAGGACAGGAGAATGAAAAACTGTTTTTT. This sequence encodes CASSVGQENEKLFF. Based on the CDR3 plus reference TRBV9 and TRBJ1-4, the full variable domain is DSGVTQTPKHLITATGQRVTLRCSPRSGDLSVYWYQQSLDQGLQFLIQYYNGEERAKGNILERFSAQQFPDLHSELNLSSLELGDSALYFCASSVGQENEKLFFGSGTQLSVL.

This clonotype was picked up many times. The V call is TRBV19, the J call TRBJ2-1; no firm D call. This CDR3 is built from 11 residues. Germline V gives CDR1 LNHDA, CDR2 SQIVND (reference sequence). Between the trimmed V and J ends, which lost 6 bases and 12 bases, there was a span of 12 bases. The CDR3 region is CASRSGPVQFF. DNA for the CDR3: TGTGCCAGTAGATCCGGCCCAGTGCAGTTCTTC.

This clonotype was picked up many times. The V gene is TRBV10-3, the J gene TRBJ2-3; TRBD2 aligns across 12 bases. This CDR3 comprises 14 residues. With V trimmed by 10 bases and J by 5 bases, 7 bases remained unmatched. The germline gives CDR1 ENHRY, CDR2 SYGVKD. The CDR3 DNA reads as TGTGCCACCGGACTAGCGGGGTTGGGAGATACGCAGTATTTT. Residues: CATGLAGLGDTQYF.

This clonotype appeared many times. V gene TRBV14 combines with J gene TRBJ2-2; weak D call: TRBD1 (5 bases). The CDR3 is 16 amino acids. V was shortened by 0 bases and J by 2 bases, with 10 bases between the two germline ends. Looked up from germline, CDR1 is SGHDN and CDR2 is FVKESK. In DNA form, the CDR3 reads TGTGCCAGCAGCCAAGATTTGACAGACAACACCGGGGAGCTGTTTTTT. Its protein is CASSQDLTDNTGELFF.

This chain uses TRBV7-3 with TRBJ2-3, with 7 bases lining up with TRBD1. V lost 4 bases, J lost 6 bases, and 13 bases stayed unmatched. There are 16 residues in the CDR3. Germline loops: CDR1 SGHTA, CDR2 FQGTGA. CDR3 sequence: CASSSDPGQTTDTQYF. CDR3 coding DNA: TGTGCCAGCAGCTCCGACCCGGGACAGACGACGGATACGCAGTATTTT. The variable domain in full, completed from reference TRBV7-3 and TRBJ2-3, reads GAGVSQTPSNKVTEKGKYVELRCDPISGHTALYWYRQSLGQGPEFLIYFQGTGAADDSGLPNDRFFAVRPEGSVSTLKIQRTERGDSAVYLCASSSDPGQTTDTQYFGPGTRLTVL.

This clonotype was observed at least ten times. The V and J genes are TRBV5-1 and TRBJ1-2; D gene unclear. This CDR3 contains 13 residues. The V and J ends lost 0 bases and 4 bases respectively, with 7 bases between them. CDR1 and CDR2 from the germline V gene are SGHRS and YFSETQ. CDR3 nucleotides: TGCGCCAGCAGCTTGGGCCAGACCTATGGCTACACCTTC. Protein product: CASSLGQTYGYTF.

The chain has TRBV6-2 or TRBV6-3 and TRBJ1-1; perhaps TRBD1 as D (5 bases). Germline V CDR1 and CDR2: MNHEY, SVGEGT. V was clipped by 0 bases and J by 1 base, with 9 bases between them. This CDR3 comprises 15 residues. The chain's CDR3 is CASSYSGRGNTEAFF. The CDR3 nucleotides read TGTGCCAGCAGTTACTCGGGACGGGGGAACACTGAAGCTTTCTTT.

This clonotype was seen at least ten times. The chain joins TRBV6-6 to TRBJ2-1, with D tentatively TRBD1 or TRBD2 (5 bases each). V lost 6 bases and J 9 bases, leaving 24 bases between the germline ends. CDR1 and CDR2 (germline): MNHNY, SVGAGI (reference sequence). The CDR3 has 16 amino acids. The CDR3, as DNA: TGTGCCAGCAGCCACACTAGGAGTCGATCGGGGACTGAGCAGTTCTTC. Protein product: CASSHTRSRSGTEQFF.

This clonotype was observed many times. V usage is TRBV5-5 and J usage is TRBJ2-7; 7 bases match TRBD1. The trim removed 4 bases at V and 3 bases at J, leaving 13 bases unmatched. The CDR3 sequence is 16 residues long. Germline V lookup: CDR1 SGHKS, CDR2 YYEKEE (reference sequence). As DNA, the CDR3 is TGTGCCAGCAGCACAGACAGGGCCCCCGAAAACTACGAGCAGTACTTC. Its protein is CASSTDRAPENYEQYF.

This clonotype has at least ten counts. The chain couples TRBV2 to TRBJ1-4; 7 bases line up with TRBD1. The CDR3 loop spans 14 amino acids. Per the germline V gene, CDR1 is SNHLY and CDR2 is FYNNEI. V lost 6 bases, J lost 5 bases, and 6 bases stayed unmatched. CDR3 bases: TGTGCCAGCAGACGGACAGGACGGAATGAAAAACTGTTTTTT. This codes for CASRRTGRNEKLFF.

This clonotype was picked up many times. The V gene is TRBV7-3, the J gene TRBJ2-5; TRBD2 agrees at 10 bases. The CDR3 is 13 residues long. Per germline, CDR1 SGHTA and CDR2 FQGTGA. V shed 5 bases, J shed 5 bases, and the junction held 2 bases outside the gene matches. The DNA for the CDR3 is TGTGCCAGCAGCAAGCGGGAGGGCGAGACCCAGTACTTC. Its protein product is CASSKREGETQYF.

On this clonotype: Possible read error: a much larger clone is one base away. The chain uses TRBV7-3 and TRBJ2-5; no definite D call. The germline V and J ends were trimmed by 4 bases and 5 bases, with 17 bases remaining between them. The CDR3 spans 15 residues. Germline values: CDR1 SGHTA, CDR2 FQGTGA. The CDR3 DNA sequence: TGTGCCAGCAGCTCAACACCGGCGACCAGGGAGACCCAGTACTTC. It translates to CASSSTPATRETQYF.

This clonotype was seen ten or more times. The chain couples TRBV7-8 to TRBJ2-3; the D is unclear. V was clipped by 3 bases and J by 0 bases, with 7 bases between them. The germline V gene has CDR1 SGHVS and CDR2 FQNEAQ. The CDR3 length is 14 residues. The CDR3 is CASSFSLSTDTQYF. CDR3 nucleotides: TGTGCCAGCAGCTTCTCCCTTAGCACAGATACGCAGTATTTT.

In its sample, this clonotype was seen many times. The chain combines TRBV9 with TRBJ2-7; TRBD1 matches at 9 bases. This CDR3 region has 15 residues. The J segment lost 4 bases and the V segment lost 0 bases, leaving 5 bases of the junction unmatched. Germline CDR1 SGDLS, CDR2 YYNGEE. The CDR3 protein is CASSVGPDRGYEQYF. The CDR3 DNA reads as TGTGCCAGCAGCGTAGGACCGGACAGGGGATACGAGCAGTACTTC.

This clonotype was detected many times. The chain employs TRBV15 and TRBJ2-1, with D maybe TRBD2 (6 bases). The CDR3 contains 16 residues. V was trimmed by 5 bases and J by 2 bases, leaving 16 bases between them. The germline gives CDR1 LNHNV, CDR2 YYDKDF (reference sequence). The CDR3 loop reads CATSPPGGPAYNEQFF. The CDR3 region has the DNA TGTGCCACCAGCCCGCCCGGGGGTCCTGCCTACAATGAGCAGTTCTTC.

The chain recombines TRBV7-6 with TRBJ2-1, with TRBD2 identical over 10 bases. The CDR3 is made up of 18 amino acids. J lost 5 bases, V lost 1 base, and 11 bases had no gene match. Germline V lookup: CDR1 SGHVS, CDR2 FNYEAQ. In nucleotides, the CDR3 is TGTGCCAGCAGCTTAGGAGCCTGGAGCGGGGGGGCGGACAATGAGCAGTTCTTC. It specifies CASSLGAWSGGADNEQFF.

This clonotype was seen ten or more times. The gene calls are TRBV6-5 and TRBJ1-1; D perhaps matches TRBD1 (5 bases). Trimming took off 2 bases at V and 5 bases at J, with 18 bases between the two ends. Per germline, CDR1 MNHEY and CDR2 SVGAGI. The CDR3 covers 16 residues. Here the CDR3 DNA reads TGTGCCAGCAGTTACGGTGGGGCACTAAAGAGGACTGAAGCTTTCTTT. Protein: CASSYGGALKRTEAFF.